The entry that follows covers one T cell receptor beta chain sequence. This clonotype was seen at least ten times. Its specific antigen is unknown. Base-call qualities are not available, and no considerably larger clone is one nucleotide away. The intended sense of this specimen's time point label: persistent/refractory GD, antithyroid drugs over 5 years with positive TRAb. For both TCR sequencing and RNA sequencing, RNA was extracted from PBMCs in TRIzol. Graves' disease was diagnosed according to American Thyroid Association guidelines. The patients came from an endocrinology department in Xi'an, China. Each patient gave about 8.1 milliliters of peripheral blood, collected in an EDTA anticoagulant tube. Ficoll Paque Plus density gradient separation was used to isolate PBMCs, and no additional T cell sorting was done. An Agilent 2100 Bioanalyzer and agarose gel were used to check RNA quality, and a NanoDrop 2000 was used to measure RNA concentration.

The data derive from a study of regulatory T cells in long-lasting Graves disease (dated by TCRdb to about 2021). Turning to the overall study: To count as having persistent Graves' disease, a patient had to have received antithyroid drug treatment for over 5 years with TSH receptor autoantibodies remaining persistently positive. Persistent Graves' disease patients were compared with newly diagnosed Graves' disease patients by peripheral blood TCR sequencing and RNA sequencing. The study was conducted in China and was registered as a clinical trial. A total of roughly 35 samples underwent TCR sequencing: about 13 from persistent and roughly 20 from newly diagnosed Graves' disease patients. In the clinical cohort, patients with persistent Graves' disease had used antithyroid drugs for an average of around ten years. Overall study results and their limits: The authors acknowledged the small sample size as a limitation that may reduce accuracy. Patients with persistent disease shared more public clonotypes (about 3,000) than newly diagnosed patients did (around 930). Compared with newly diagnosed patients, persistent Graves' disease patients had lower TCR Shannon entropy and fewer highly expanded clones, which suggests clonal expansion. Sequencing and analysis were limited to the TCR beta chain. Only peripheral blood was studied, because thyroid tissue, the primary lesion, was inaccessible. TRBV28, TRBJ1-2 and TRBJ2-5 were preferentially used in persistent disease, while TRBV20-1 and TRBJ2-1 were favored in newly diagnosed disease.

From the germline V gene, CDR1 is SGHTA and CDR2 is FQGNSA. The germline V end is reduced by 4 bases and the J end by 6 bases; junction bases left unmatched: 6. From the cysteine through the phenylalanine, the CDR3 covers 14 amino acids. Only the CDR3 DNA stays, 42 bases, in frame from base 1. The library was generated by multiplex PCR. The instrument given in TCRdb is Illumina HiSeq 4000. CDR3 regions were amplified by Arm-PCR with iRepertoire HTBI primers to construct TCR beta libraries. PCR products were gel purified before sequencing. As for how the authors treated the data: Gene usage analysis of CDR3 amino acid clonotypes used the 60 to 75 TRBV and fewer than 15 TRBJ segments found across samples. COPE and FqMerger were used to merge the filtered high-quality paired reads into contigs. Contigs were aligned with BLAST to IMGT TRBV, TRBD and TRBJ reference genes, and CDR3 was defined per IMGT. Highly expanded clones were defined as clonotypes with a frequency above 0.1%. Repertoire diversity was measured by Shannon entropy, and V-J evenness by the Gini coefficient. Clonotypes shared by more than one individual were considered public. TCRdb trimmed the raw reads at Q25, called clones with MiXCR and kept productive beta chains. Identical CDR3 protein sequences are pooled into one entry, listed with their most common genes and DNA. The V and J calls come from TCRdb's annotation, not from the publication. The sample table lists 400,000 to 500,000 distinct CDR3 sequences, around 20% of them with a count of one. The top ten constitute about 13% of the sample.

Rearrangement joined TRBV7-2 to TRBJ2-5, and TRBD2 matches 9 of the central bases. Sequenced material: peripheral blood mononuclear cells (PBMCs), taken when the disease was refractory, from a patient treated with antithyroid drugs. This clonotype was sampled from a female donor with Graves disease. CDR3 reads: CASSSGGLAKTQYF. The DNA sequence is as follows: TGTGCCAGCAGCTCCGGGGGACTAGCCAAGACCCAGTACTTC.